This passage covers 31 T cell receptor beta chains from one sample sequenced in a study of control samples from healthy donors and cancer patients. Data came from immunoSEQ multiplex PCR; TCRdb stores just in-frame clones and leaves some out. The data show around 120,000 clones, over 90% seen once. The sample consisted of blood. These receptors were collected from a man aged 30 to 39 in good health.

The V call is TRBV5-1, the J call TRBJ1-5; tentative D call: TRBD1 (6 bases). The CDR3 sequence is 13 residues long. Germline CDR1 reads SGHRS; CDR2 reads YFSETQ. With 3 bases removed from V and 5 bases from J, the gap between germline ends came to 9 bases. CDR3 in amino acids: CASSYEGDQPQHF. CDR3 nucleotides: TGCGCCAGCAGCTACGAGGGGGATCAGCCCCAGCATTTT.

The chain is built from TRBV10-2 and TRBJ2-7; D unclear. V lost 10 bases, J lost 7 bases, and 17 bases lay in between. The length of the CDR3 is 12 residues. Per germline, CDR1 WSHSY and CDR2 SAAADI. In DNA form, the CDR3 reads TGCGCCACCCTCCCCTGGCCACAGGAGCAGTACGTC. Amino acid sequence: CATLPWPQEQYV.

The CDR3 region is CASSDRGKGPHQQGETQYF. DNA of the CDR3: TGTGCCAGCTCTGACCGTGGGAAGGGCCCTCACCAACAAGGAGAGACCCAGTACTTC. The genes are TRBV18 and TRBJ2-5; D remains unclear. The germline V gene has CDR1 KGHSH and CDR2 LQKENI. Trimming left V 6 bases short and J 4 bases short, with 30 bases between. CDR3 length equals 19 residues.

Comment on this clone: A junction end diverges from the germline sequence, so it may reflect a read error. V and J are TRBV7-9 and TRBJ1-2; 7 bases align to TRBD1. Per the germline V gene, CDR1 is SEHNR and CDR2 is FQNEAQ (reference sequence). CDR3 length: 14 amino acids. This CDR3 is CASSSPGQAELDPF. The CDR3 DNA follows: TGTGCCAGCAGTTCACCCGGACAGGCGGAGCTCGACCCCTTC.

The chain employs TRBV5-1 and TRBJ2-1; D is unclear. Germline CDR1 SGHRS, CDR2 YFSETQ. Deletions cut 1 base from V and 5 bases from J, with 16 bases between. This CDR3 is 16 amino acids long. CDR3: CASSLFGPGSDNEQFF. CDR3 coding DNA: TGCGCCAGCAGCTTGTTTGGGCCTGGGTCGGACAATGAGCAGTTCTTC.

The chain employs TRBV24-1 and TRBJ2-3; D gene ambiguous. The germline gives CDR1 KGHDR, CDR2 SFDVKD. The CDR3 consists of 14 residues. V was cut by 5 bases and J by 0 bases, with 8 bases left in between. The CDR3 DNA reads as TGTGCCACCAGTGTTGGCAGTAGCACAGATACGCAGTATTTT. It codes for CATSVGSSTDTQYF.

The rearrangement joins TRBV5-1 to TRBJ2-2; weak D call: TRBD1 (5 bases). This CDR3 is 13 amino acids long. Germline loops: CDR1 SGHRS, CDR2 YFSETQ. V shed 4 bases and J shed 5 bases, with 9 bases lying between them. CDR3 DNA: TGCGCCAGCAGCCCCAGGGTTACCGGGGAGCTGTTTTTT. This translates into CASSPRVTGELFF. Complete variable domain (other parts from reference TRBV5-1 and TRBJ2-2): KAGVTQTPRYLIKTRGQQVTLSCSPISGHRSVSWYQQTPGQGLQFLFEYFSETQRNKGNFPGRFSGRQFSNSRSEMNVSTLELGDSALYLCASSPRVTGELFFGEGSRLTVL.

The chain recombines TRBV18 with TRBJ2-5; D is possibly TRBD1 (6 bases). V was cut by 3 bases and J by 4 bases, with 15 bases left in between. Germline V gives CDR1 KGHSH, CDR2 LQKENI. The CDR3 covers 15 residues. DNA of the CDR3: TGTGCCAGCTCACCTATCACGCAGGGGCTAGAGACCCAGTACTTC. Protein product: CASSPITQGLETQYF.

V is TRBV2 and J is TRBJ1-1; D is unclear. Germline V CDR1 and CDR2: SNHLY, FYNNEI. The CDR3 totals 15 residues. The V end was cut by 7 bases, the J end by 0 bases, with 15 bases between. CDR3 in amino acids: CASTVYPQLNTEAFF. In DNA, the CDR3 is TGTGCCAGCACGGTATACCCACAGTTGAACACTGAAGCTTTCTTT.

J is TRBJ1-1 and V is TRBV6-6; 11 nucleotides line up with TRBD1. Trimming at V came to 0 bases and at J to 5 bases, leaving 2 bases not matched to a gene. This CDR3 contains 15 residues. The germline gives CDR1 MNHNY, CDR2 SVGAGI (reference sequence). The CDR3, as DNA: TGTGCCAGCAGTTACTCCGGGACAGGGGGGACTGAAGCTTTCTTT. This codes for CASSYSGTGGTEAFF.

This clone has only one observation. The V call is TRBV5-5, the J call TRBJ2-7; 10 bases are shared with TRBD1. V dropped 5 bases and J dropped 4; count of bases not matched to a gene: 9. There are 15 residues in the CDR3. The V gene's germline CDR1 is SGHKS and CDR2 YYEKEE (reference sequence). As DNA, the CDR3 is TGTGCCAGCAGAGACCGACAGGGGGCTTTATACGAGCAGTACTTC. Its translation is CASRDRQGALYEQYF.

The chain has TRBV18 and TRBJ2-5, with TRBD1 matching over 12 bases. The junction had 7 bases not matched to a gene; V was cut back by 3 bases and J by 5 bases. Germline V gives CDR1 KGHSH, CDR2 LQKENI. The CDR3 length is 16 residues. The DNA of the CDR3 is TGTGCCAGCTCACCTACCGGGACAGGGGGCAGCGAGACCCAGTACTTC. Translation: CASSPTGTGGSETQYF.

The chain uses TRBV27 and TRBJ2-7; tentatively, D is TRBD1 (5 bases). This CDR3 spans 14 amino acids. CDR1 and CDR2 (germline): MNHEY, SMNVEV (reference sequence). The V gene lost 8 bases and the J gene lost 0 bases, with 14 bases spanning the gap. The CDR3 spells CASLDRANSYEQYF. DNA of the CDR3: TGTGCCAGCCTCGACAGAGCAAACTCCTACGAGCAGTACTTC.

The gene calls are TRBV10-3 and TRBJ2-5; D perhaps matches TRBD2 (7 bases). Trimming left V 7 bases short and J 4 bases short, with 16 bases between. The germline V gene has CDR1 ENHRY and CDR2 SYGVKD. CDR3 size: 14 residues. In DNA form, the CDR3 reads TGTGCCATCACCGCCGAGGGGGGGCTAGAGACCCAGTACTTC. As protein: CAITAEGGLETQYF.

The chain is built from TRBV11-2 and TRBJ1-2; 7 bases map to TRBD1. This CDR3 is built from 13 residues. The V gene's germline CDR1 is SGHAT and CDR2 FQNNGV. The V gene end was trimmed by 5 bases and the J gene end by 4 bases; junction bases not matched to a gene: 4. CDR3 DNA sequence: TGTGCCAGCAGCCGGGACAGCGTCTATGGCTACACCTTC. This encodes CASSRDSVYGYTF.

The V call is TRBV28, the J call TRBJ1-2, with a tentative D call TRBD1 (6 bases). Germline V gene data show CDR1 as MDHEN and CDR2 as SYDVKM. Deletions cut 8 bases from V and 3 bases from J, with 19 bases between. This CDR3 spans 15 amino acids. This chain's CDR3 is CASSRGGSSYYGYTF. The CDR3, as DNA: TGTGCCAGCTCACGAGGGGGGTCTTCTTACTATGGCTACACCTTC.

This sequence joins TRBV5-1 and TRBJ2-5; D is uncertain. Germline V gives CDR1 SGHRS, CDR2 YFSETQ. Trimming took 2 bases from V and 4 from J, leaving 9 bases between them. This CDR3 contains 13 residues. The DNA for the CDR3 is TGCGCCAGCAGCTTCGAAAGTTTAGAGACCCAGTACTTC. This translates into CASSFESLETQYF.

The CDR3 DNA follows: TGTGCCAGCAGGCGGACAGGGTCGGACTATGGCTACACCTTC. Protein sequence: CASRRTGSDYGYTF. The chain employs TRBV6-5 and TRBJ1-2, with TRBD1 matching over 8 bases. V dropped 6 bases and J dropped 3; count of bases not matched to a gene: 6. This CDR3 has 14 residues. Germline CDR1 MNHEY, CDR2 SVGAGI.

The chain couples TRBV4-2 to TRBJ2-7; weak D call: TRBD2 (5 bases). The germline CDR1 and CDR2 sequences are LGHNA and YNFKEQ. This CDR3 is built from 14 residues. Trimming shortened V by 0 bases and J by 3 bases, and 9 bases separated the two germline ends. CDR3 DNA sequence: TGTGCCAGCAGCCAAGATGGAGGCGGCTACGAGCAGTACTTC. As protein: CASSQDGGGYEQYF.

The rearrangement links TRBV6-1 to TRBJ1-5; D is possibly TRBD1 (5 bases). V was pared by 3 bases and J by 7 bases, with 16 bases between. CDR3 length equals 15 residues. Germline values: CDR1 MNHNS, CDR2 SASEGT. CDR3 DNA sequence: TGTGCCAGCAGTGAGGGACCGAGGGTGGGCCAGCCCCAGCATTTT. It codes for CASSEGPRVGQPQHF.

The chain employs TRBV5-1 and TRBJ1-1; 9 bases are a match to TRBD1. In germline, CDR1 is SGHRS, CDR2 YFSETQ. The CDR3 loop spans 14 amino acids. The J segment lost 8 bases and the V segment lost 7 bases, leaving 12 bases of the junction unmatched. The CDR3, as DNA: TGCGCCAGCCGTGAGTCACAGGGGGCACTAGAAGCTTTCTTT. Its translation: CASRESQGALEAFF.

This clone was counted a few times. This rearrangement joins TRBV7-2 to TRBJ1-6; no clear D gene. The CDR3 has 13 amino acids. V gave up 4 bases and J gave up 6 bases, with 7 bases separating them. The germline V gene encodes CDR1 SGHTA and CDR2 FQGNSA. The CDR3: CASSSWTNSPLHF. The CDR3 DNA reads TGTGCCAGCAGCTCCTGGACTAATTCACCCCTCCACTTT. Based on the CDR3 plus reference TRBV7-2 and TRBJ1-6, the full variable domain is GAGVSQSPSNKVTEKGKDVELRCDPISGHTALYWYRQSLGQGLEFLIYFQGNSAPDKSGLPSDRFSAERTGGSVSTLTIQRTQQEDSAVYLCASSSWTNSPLHFGNGTRLTVT.

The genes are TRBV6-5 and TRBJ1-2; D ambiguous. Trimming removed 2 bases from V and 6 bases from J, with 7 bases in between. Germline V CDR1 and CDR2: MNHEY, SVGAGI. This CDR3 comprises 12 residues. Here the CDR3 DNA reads TGTGCCAGCAGTTACAATGGGAATGGCTACACCTTC. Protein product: CASSYNGNGYTF.

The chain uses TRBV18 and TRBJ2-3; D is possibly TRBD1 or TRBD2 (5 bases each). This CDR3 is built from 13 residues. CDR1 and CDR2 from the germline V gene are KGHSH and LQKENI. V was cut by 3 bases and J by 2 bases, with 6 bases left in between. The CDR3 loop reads CASSPGDTDTQYF. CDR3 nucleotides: TGTGCCAGCTCACCGGGGGACACAGATACGCAGTATTTT.

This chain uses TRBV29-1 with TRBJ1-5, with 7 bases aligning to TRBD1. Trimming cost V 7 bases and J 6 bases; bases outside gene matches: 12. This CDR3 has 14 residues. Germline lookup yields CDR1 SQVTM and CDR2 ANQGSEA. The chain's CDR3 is CSATLTGSPQPQHF. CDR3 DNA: TGCAGCGCAACACTGACAGGGAGTCCTCAGCCCCAGCATTTT.

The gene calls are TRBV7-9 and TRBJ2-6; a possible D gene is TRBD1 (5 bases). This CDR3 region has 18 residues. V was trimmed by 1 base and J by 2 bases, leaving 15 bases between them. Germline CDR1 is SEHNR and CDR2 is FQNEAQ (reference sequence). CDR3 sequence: CASSLEVPRDTGANVLTF. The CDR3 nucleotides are TGTGCCAGCAGCTTAGAGGTCCCCAGGGATACTGGGGCCAACGTCCTGACTTTC.

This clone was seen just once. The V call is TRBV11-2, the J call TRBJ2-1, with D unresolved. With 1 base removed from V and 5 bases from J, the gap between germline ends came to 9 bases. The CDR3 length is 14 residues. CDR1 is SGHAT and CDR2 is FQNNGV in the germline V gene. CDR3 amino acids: CASSLGGYNNEQFF. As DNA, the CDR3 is TGTGCCAGCAGCTTAGGAGGATACAACAATGAGCAGTTCTTC.

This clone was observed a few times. CDR3 in DNA: TGTGCCAGCGAACCGGGACAGAGTCTTAACACCATATATTTT. Protein: CASEPGQSLNTIYF. V usage is TRBV19 and J usage is TRBJ1-3, with 7 bases identical to TRBD1. This CDR3 region has 14 residues. The ends lost 9 bases at V and 7 bases at J; junction bases unmatched: 12. In germline, CDR1 is LNHDA, CDR2 SQIVND (reference sequence).

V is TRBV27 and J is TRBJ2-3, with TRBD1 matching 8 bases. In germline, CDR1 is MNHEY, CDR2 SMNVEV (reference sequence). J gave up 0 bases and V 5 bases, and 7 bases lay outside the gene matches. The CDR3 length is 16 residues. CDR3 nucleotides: TGTGCCAGCAGTCCATCGACAGGGGAGAGCACAGATACGCAGTATTTT. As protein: CASSPSTGESTDTQYF.

CDR3 sequence: CASRTGTNTEAFF. For the CDR3, the DNA is TGTGCCTCCCGGACAGGGACGAACACTGAAGCTTTCTTT. The rearrangement uses TRBV25-1 and TRBJ1-1; 8 bases match TRBD1. The trim removed 11 bases at V and 1 base at J, leaving 6 bases unmatched. Germline-derived CDR1 and CDR2 are MGHDK and SYGVNS. This CDR3 spans 13 amino acids.

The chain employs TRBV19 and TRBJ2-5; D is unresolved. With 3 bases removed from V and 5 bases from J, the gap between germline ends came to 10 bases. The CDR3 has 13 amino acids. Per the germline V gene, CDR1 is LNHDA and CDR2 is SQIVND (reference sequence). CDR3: CASSIQAEETQYF. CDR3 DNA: TGTGCCAGTAGTATTCAGGCGGAGGAGACCCAGTACTTC.